Sequencing of this T cell receptor beta chain was carried out in a study of blood T cell repertoires in COVID-19. Overall study: Nucleic acid was either cDNA or gDNA, and it came from T cells, B-cell-depleted T cells, or PBMCs.

The authors' processing: Nucleated cell number was recorded as an estimate derived from reference gene primer amplification. The data were produced by immunoSEQ multiplex PCR, yet TCRdb's version contains in-frame clones alone and is incomplete. Clonal size and the V and J genes are those of that table, whereas D and trimming came from the DNA. The sample includes a few hundred thousand clones, about four fifths seen only once; the top ten take around 3.6%. This study enrolled people aged 18 to 89 from about 26 US geographic areas. Donors in Cohort 3 who had recovered were those with two negative PCRs, healthcare professional clearance, or resolution of their symptoms. Source material: PBMCs or T cells enriched from blood (not recorded which). The TCR originated in a middle-aged man who had recovered from COVID-19.

CDR3 nucleotide sequence: TGTGCCAGCAGCGACCTTCGGGGGACGAATGAAAAACTGTTTTTT. Its translation is CASSDLRGTNEKLFF. V gene TRBV5-5 combines with J gene TRBJ1-4; possibly TRBD1 for D (5 bases). Between the trimmed V and J ends, which lost 4 bases and 5 bases, there was a span of 15 bases. The CDR3 extends over 15 amino acids. From germline, CDR1 is SGHKS and CDR2 YYEKEE (reference sequence).